This paragraph reports one T cell receptor (beta chain). Only in-frame clones appear in the TCRdb table, and some are missing; sequencing was by immunoSEQ multiplex PCR. The repertoire holds 100,000 or so clones, with around 96% as singletons. Sampling times: baseline, cycle 4 day 1, cycle 7 day 1. The sample is drawn from a study of OX40 agonist ivuxolimab in advanced cancers. Germline CDR1 is LNHDA and CDR2 is SQIVND (reference sequence). The CDR3 runs to 15 residues. V was pared by 6 bases and J by 3 bases, with 18 bases between. This receptor was identified in an adult with an advanced solid tumor such as melanoma, head and neck, liver or kidney cancer. The rearrangement joins TRBV19 to TRBJ2-7; the D is unclear. Sequencing was performed on CD4+ or CD8+ T cells sorted from blood, taken in a trial of the OX40 agonist ivuxolimab. CDR3 bases: TGTGCCAGTAGCTTCTTCTCCGGACCAAACTACGAGCAGTACTTC. Its protein product is CASSFFSGPNYEQYF.